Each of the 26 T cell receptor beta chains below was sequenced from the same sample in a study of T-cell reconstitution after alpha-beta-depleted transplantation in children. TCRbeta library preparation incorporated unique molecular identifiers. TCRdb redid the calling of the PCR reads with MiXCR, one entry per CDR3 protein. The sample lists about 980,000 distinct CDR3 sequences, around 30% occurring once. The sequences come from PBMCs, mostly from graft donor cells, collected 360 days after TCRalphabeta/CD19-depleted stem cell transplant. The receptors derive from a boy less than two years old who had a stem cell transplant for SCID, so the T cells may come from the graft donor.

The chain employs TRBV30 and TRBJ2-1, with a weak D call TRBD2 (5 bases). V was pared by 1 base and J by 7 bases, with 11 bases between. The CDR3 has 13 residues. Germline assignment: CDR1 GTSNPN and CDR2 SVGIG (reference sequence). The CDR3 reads CAWSGRVGNEQFF. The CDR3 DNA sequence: TGTGCCTGGAGTGGGCGGGTAGGGAATGAGCAGTTCTTC. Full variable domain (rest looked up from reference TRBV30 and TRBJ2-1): SQTIHQWPATLVQPVGSPLSLECTVEGTSNPNLYWYRQAAGRGLQLLFYSVGIGQISSEVPQNLSASRPQDRQFILSSKKLLLSDSGFYLCAWSGRVGNEQFFGPGTRLTVL.

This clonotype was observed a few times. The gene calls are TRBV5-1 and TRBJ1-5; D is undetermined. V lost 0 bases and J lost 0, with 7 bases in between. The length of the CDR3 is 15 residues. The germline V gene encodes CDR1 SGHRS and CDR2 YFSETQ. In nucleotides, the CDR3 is TGCGCCAGCAGCTTGGAGGGTATTAGCAATCAGCCCCAGCATTTT. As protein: CASSLEGISNQPQHF.

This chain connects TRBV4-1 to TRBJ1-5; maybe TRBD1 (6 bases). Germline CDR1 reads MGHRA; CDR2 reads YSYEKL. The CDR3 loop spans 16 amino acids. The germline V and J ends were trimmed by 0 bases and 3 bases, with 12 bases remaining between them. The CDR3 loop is CASSQDGPGDNQPQHF. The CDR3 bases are TGCGCCAGCAGCCAAGATGGCCCAGGGGACAATCAGCCCCAGCATTTT.

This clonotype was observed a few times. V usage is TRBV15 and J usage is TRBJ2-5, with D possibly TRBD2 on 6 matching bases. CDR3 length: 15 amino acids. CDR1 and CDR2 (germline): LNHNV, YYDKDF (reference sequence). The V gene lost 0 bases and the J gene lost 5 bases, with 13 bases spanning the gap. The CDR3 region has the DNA TGTGCCACCAGCAGAGATCCGGGGGAGGCGGAGACCCAGTACTTC. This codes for CATSRDPGEAETQYF.

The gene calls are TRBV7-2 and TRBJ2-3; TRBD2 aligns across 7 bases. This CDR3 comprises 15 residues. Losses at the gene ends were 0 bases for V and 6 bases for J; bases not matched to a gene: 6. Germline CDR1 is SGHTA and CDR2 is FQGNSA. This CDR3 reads CASSLAGLVRDTQYF. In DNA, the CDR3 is TGTGCCAGCAGCTTAGCCGGACTAGTACGGGATACGCAGTATTTT. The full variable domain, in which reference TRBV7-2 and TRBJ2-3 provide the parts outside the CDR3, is GAGVSQSPSNKVTEKGKDVELRCDPISGHTALYWYRQSLGQGLEFLIYFQGNSAPDKSGLPSDRFSAERTGGSVSTLTIQRTQQEDSAVYLCASSLAGLVRDTQYFGPGTRLTVL.

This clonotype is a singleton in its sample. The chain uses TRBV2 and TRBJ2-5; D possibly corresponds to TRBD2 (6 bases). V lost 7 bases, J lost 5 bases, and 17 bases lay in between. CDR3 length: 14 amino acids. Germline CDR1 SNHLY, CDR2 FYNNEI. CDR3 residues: CASTLGLRVETQYF. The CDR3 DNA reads TGTGCCAGCACTCTGGGACTCCGGGTGGAGACCCAGTACTTC.

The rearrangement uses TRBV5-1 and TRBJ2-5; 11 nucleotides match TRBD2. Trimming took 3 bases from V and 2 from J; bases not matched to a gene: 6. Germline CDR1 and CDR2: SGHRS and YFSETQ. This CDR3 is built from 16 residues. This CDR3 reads CASSWGPSGGQETQYF. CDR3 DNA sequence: TGCGCCAGCAGCTGGGGCCCTAGCGGGGGGCAAGAGACCCAGTACTTC.

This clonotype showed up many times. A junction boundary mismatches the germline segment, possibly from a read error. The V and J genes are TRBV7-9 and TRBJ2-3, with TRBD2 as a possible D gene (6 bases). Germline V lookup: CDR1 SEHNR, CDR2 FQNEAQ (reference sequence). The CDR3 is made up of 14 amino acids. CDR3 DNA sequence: TGCGCCAGCAGCTTGGACGGGGGTACAGATACGCAGTATTTT. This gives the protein CASSLDGGTDTQYF.

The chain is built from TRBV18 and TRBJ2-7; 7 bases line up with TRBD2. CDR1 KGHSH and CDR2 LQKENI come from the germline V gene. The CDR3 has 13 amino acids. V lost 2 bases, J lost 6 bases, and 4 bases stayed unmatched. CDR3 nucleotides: TGTGCCAGCTCACCATTGACGGGGGGCGAGCAGTACTTC. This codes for CASSPLTGGEQYF.

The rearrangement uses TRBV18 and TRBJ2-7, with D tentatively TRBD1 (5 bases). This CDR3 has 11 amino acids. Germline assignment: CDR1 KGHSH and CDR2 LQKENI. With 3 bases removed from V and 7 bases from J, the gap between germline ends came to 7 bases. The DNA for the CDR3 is TGTGCCAGCTCACCGGGGCAGGAGCAGTACTTC. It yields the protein CASSPGQEQYF.

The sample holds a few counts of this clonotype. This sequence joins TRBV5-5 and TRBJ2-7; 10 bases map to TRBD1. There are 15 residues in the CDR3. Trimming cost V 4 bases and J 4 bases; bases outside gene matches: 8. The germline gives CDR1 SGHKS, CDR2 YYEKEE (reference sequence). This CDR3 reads CASSRIGTGVYEQYF. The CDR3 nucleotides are TGTGCCAGCAGCCGAATCGGGACAGGGGTTTACGAGCAGTACTTC.

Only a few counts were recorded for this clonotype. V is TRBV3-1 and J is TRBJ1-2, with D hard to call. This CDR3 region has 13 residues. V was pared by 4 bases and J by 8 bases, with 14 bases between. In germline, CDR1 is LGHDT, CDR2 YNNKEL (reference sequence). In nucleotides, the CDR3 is TGTGCCAGCAGCCGGATTGGTTCAAAGGGCTACACCTTC. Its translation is CASSRIGSKGYTF.

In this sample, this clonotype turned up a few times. This CDR3 is CASSSSFREEAFF. Written as DNA, the CDR3 is TGCGCCAGCAGCTCGTCATTCAGGGAGGAAGCTTTCTTT. The V call is TRBV5-1, the J call TRBJ1-1, with D perhaps matching TRBD1 (5 bases). The CDR3 extends over 13 amino acids. Germline V lookup: CDR1 SGHRS, CDR2 YFSETQ. V was cut by 3 bases and J by 8 bases, with 14 bases left in between.

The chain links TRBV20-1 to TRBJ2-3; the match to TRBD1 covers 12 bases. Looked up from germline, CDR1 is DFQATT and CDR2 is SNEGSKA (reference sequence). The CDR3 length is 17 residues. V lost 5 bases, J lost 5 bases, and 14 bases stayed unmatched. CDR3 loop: CSALRPGQGAREDTQYF. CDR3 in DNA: TGCAGTGCTCTCCGCCCGGGACAGGGGGCGCGTGAAGATACGCAGTATTTT.

CDR3 region: CSARDPGRVEQYF. The CDR3 DNA is TGCAGTGCTAGAGATCCCGGGAGGGTCGAGCAGTACTTC. V and J are TRBV20-1 and TRBJ2-7; 8 nucleotides match TRBD2. This CDR3 has 13 amino acids. CDR1 is DFQATT, CDR2 SNEGSKA, per germline (reference sequence). The V gene end was trimmed by 0 bases and the J gene end by 6 bases; junction bases not matched to a gene: 4.

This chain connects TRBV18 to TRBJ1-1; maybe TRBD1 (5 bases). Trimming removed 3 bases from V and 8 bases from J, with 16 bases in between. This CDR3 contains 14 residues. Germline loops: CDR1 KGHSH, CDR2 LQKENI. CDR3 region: CASSPLEKRGEAFF. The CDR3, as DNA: TGTGCCAGCTCACCCCTCGAGAAGCGGGGGGAAGCTTTCTTT.

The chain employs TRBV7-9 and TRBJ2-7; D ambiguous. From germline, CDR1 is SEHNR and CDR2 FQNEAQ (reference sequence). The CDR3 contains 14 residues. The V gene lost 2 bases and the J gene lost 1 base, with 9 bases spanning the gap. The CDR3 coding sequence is TGTGCCAGCAGCTTAACCGAAAGATCCTACGAGCAGTACTTC. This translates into CASSLTERSYEQYF.

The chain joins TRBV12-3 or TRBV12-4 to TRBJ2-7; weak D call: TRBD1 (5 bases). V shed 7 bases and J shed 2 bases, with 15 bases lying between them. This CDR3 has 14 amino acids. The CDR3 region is CASTFRDRPYEQYF. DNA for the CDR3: TGTGCCAGCACCTTCAGAGACAGACCCTACGAGCAGTACTTC.

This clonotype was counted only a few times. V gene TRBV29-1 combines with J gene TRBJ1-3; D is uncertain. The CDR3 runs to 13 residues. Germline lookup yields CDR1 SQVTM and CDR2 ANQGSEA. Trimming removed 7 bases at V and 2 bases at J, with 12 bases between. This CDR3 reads CSARIAAGNTIYF. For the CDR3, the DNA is TGCAGCGCCCGGATAGCTGCTGGAAACACCATATATTTT.

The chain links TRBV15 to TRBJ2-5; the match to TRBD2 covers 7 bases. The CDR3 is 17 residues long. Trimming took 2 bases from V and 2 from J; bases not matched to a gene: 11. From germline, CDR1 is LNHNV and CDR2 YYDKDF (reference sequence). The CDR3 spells CATSRQRAGLEQETQYF. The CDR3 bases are TGTGCCACCAGCAGACAACGAGCCGGACTAGAACAAGAGACCCAGTACTTC.

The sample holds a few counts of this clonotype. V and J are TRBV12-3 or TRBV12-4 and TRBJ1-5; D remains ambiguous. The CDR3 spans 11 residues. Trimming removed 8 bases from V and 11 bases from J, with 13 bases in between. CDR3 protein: CASSLRRAQHF. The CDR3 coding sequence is TGTGCCAGCTCTCTACGCAGAGCCCAGCATTTT.

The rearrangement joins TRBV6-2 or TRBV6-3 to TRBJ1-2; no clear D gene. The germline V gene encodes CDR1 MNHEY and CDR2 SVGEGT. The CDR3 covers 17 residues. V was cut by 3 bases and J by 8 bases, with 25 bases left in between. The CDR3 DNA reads TGTGCCAGCAGTTATCCCGGCTTGACCAGTCCAAAGAGGGGCTACACCTTC. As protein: CASSYPGLTSPKRGYTF.

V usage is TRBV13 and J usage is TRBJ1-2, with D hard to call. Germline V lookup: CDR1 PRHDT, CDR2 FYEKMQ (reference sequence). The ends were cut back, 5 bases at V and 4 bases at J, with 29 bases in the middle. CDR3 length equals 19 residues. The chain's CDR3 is CASSLTRKGLRIGTYGYTF. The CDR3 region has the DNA TGTGCCAGCAGCCTAACTAGGAAAGGGTTGAGGATCGGTACCTATGGCTACACCTTC.

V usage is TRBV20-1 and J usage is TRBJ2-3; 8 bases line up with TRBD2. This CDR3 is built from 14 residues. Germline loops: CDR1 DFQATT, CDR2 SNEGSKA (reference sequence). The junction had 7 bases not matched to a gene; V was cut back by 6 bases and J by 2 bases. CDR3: CSAPGGANTDTQYF. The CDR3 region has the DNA TGCAGTGCGCCCGGGGGGGCCAACACAGATACGCAGTATTTT.

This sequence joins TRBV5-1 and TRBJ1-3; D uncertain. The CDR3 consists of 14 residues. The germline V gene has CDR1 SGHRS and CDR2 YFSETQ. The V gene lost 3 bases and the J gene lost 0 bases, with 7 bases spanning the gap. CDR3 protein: CASSSGNSGNTIYF. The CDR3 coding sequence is TGCGCCAGCAGCTCGGGGAACTCTGGAAACACCATATATTTT.

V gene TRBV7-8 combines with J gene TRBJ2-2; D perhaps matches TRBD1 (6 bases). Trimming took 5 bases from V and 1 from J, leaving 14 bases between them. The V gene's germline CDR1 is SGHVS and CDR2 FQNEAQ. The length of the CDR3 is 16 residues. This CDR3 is CASSLATGLNTGELFF. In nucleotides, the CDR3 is TGTGCCAGCAGCCTCGCGACAGGATTGAACACCGGGGAGCTGTTTTTT.